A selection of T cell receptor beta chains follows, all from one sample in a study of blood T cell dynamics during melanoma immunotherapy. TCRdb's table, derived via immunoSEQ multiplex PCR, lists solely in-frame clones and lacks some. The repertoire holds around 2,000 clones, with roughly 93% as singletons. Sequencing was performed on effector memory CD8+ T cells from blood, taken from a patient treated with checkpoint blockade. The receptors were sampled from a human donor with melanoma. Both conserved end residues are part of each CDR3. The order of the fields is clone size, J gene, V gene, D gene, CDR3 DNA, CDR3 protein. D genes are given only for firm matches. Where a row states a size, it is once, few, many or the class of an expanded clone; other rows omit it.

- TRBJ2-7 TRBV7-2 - TGTGCCAGCAGTCAGAAAGATGGCGGGTACCTTCTCTACGAGCAGTACTTC CASSQKDGGYLLYEQYF
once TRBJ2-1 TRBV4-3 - TGCGCCAGCACCCCGTCCCAGGGGGGTGAGCAGTTCTTC CASTPSQGGEQFF
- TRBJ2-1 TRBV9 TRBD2 TGTGCCAGCAGCGTAGGTTCTGGGACTAGCGGGTATAACAATGAGCAGTTCTTC CASSVGSGTSGYNNEQFF
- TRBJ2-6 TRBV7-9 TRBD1 TGTGCCAGCAGCCAAGGGACAGGGTCTGGGGCCAACGTCCTGACTTTC CASSQGTGSGANVLTF
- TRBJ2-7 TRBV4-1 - TGCGCCAGCAGCCAAGAATATGTAGCCTACGAGCAGTACTTC CASSQEYVAYEQYF
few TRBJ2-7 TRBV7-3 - TGTGCCAGCAGCCTGGGATCGGCCAGCTCCTACGAGCAGTACTTC CASSLGSASSYEQYF
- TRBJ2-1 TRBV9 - TGTGCCAGCAGCGTAGGGGGCAGTAGAACCTACAATGAGCAGTTCTTC CASSVGGSRTYNEQFF
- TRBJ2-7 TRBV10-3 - TGTGCCATATACAGGACCTCCTACGAGCAGTACTTC CAIYRTSYEQYF
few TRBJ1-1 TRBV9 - TGTGCCAGCAGCGTAGCGGTAGGGCCTGAAGCTTTCTTT CASSVAVGPEAFF
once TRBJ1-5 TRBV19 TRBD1 TGTGCCAGTAGTTCCCATCCCCAGGGGGCCGAGCCCCAGCATTTT CASSSHPQGAEPQHF
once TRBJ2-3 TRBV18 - TGTGCCAGCTCACCAGGCGGAGCTAGCACAGATACGCAGTATTTT CASSPGGASTDTQYF
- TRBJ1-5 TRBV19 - TGTGCCAGTAGTAATGATAGGGAGGGTAGCAATCAGCCCCAGCATTTT CASSNDREGSNQPQHF
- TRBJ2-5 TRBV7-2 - TGTGCCAGCAGATACAACTACCGGGAGACCCAGTACTTC CASRYNYRETQYF
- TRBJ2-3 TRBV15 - TGTGCCGCCCAGGGTAGTCGCGGGGCAGATACGCAGTATTTT CAAQGSRGADTQYF
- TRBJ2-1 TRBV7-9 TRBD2 TGTGCCAGCAGCTTTCTAGCGGGAGGAGATGAGCAGTTCTTC CASSFLAGGDEQFF
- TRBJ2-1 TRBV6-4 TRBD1 TGTGCCAGCAGTGAAAAACAGGGGTCGGTTGAGCAGTTCTTC CASSEKQGSVEQFF
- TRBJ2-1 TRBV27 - TGTGCCAGCAGTTTGTCGCGTTACAATGAGCAGTTCTTC CASSLSRYNEQFF
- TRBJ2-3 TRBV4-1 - TGCGCCAGCAGCCAAGATAGTTCCGGAAGGGATACGCAGTATTTT CASSQDSSGRDTQYF